Listed below are T cell receptor beta chains from one sample, sequenced in a study of cytomegalovirus exposure and HLA in healthy donors. Sequencing was performed with immunoSEQ multiplex PCR; in TCRdb, only in-frame clones are kept and a portion is missing. The listing contains 100,000 to 150,000 clones. The sample was PBMCs. Receptors originate from a man aged 35 to 55 in good health and CMV-seronegative. The CDR3 runs from the conserved cysteine through the conserved F or W. Each record gives: J gene, D gene, V gene, CDR3 DNA, CDR3 protein. D genes are given only for firm matches.

TRBJ1-1,TRBD1,TRBV7-2,TGTGCCAGCAGCCACCCAGGGGGGAACACTGAAGCTTTCTTT,CASSHPGGNTEAFF
TRBJ2-6,TRBD2,TRBV28,TGTGCCAGCAGCACAACCACGAGCGGGAACTCTGGGGCCAACGTCCTGACTTTC,CASSTTTSGNSGANVLTF
TRBJ2-1,.,TRBV11-2,TGTGCCAGCAGCTTGGATCTCTGGACTCCCTACTGGATCTTC,CASSLDLWTPYWIF
TRBJ1-4,.,TRBV28,TGTGCCAGCAGTCGACCTAATAGCAAACTGTTTTTT,CASSRPNSKLFF
TRBJ2-1,TRBD2,TRBV5-1,TGCGCCAGCAGCCCAGGAGCGGGAGGGCCGCTTGAGCAGTTCTTC,CASSPGAGGPLEQFF
TRBJ2-7,.,TRBV4-1,TGCGCCAGCAGCCAAGGGGGGCGAGCGGGGAGCTACGAGCAGTACTTC,CASSQGGRAGSYEQYF
TRBJ2-2,TRBD2,TRBV7-8,TGTGCCAGCAGCCCCAGACTCTCTAAGCGGGAGGGGTGGTCCGGGGAGCTGTTTTTT,CASSPRLSKREGWSGELFF
TRBJ1-2,.,TRBV11-2,TGTGCCAGCAGCTTCGACCGTTACGGGGGCTACACCTTC,CASSFDRYGGYTF
TRBJ1-1,TRBD1,TRBV6-6,TGTGCCAGCAGTTCCCCGGGAGGGGGCCACACTGAAGCTTTCTTT,CASSSPGGGHTEAFF
TRBJ1-2,.,TRBV5-4,TGTGCCAGCAGCTTTAGCACAGGTAGAGGTTTGGGCTATGGCTACACCTTC,CASSFSTGRGLGYGYTF